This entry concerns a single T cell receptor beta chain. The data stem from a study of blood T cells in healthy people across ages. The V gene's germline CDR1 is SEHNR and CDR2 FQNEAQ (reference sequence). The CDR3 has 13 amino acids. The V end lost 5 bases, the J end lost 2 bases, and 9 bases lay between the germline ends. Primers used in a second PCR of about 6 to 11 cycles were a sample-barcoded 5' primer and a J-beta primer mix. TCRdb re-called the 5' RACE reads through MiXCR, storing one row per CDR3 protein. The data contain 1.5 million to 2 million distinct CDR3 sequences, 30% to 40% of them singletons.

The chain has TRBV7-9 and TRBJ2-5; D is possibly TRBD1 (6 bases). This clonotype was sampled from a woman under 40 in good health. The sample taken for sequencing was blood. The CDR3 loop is CASSGTIQETQYF. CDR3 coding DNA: TGTGCCAGCAGCGGGACAATACAAGAGACCCAGTACTTC.